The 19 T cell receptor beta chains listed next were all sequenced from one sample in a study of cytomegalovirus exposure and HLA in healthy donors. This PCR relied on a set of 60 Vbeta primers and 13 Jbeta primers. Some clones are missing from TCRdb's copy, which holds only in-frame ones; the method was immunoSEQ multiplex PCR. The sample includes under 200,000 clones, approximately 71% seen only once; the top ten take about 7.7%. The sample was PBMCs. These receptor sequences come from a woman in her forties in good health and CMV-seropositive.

CDR3 loop: CASSLRAGGLYEQYF. In DNA form, the CDR3 reads TGTGCCAGCAGCTTACGGGCGGGAGGGCTCTACGAGCAGTACTTC. The rearrangement links TRBV7-2 to TRBJ2-7; the match to TRBD2 covers 9 bases. Germline V gene lookup returns CDR1 SGHTA and CDR2 FQGNSA. This CDR3 has 15 amino acids. The V and J ends lost 2 bases and 3 bases, in that order; junction bases with no gene match: 5. Supplemented by reference TRBV7-2 and TRBJ2-7, the full variable domain reads GAGVSQSPSNKVTEKGKDVELRCDPISGHTALYWYRQSLGQGLEFLIYFQGNSAPDKSGLPSDRFSAERTGGSVSTLTIQRTQQEDSAVYLCASSLRAGGLYEQYFGPGTRLTVT.

Written as DNA, the CDR3 is TGTGCCAGCAGTTGGGGAGGGGTGAGAGAGACCCAGTACTTC. Its protein is CASSWGGVRETQYF. This chain joins TRBV6-1 and TRBJ2-5, with 7 bases fitting TRBD2. Trimming removed 5 bases from V and 4 bases from J; junction bases left unmatched: 7. This CDR3 contains 14 residues. CDR1 MNHNS and CDR2 SASEGT come from the germline V gene.

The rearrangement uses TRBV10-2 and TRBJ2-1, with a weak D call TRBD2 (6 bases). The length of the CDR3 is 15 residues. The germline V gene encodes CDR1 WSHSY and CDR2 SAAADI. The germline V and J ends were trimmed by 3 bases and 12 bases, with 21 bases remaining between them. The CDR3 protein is CASSDPGTSKTGQFF. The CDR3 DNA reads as TGCGCCAGCAGTGACCCCGGGACTTCTAAAACGGGGCAGTTCTTC.

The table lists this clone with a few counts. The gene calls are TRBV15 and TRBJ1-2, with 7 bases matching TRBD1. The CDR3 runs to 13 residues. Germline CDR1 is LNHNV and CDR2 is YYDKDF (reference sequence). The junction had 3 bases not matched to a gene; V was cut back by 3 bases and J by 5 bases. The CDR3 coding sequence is TGTGCCACCAGCAGGGGGACAGTTTATGGCTACACCTTC. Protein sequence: CATSRGTVYGYTF.

The CDR3 spells CASSPHLATNEKLFF. The CDR3 DNA is TGTGCCAGCAGCCCCCACTTGGCAACTAATGAAAAACTGTTTTTT. The chain is built from TRBV7-2 and TRBJ1-4; D is ambiguous. V was clipped by 5 bases and J by 0 bases, with 10 bases between them. This CDR3 comprises 15 residues. CDR1 and CDR2 (germline): SGHTA, FQGNSA.

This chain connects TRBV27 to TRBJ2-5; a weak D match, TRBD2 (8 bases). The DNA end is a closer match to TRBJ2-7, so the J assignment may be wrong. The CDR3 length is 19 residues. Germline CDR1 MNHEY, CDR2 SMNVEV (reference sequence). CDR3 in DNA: TGTGCCAGCAGAAAATTCTTAACAACCTCGGGAGGGGGCGCGTCCGAGCAGTACTTC. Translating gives CASRKFLTTSGGGASEQYF.

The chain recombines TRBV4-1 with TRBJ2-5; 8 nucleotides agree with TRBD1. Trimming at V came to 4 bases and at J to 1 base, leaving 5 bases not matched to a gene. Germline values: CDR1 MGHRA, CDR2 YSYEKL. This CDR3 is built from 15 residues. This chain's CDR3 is CASSPPTGVQETQYF. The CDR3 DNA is TGCGCCAGCAGCCCGCCGACAGGGGTCCAAGAGACCCAGTACTTC.

CDR3 residues: CASNMTGGVIDTQYF. Here the CDR3 DNA reads TGTGCCAGCAACATGACAGGGGGCGTGATAGATACGCAGTATTTT. This chain connects TRBV6-5 to TRBJ2-3, with TRBD1 matching 10 bases. The V segment lost 7 bases and the J segment 5 bases; nucleotides outside the gene matches: 9. Per germline, CDR1 MNHEY and CDR2 SVGAGI. The CDR3 is 15 amino acids.

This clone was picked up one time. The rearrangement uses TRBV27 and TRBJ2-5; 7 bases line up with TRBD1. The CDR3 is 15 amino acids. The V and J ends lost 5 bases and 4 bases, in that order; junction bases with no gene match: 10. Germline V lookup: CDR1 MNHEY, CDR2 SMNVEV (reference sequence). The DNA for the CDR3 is TGTGCCAGCAGTACCCGGACAGGATCTACAGAGACCCAGTACTTC. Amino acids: CASSTRTGSTETQYF.

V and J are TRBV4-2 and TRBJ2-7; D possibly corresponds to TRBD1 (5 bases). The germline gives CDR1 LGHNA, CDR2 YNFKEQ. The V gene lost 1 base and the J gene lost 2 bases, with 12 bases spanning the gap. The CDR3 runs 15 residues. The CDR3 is CASSQGGQVAYEQYF. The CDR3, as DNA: TGTGCCAGCAGCCAAGGAGGACAAGTAGCCTACGAGCAGTACTTC.

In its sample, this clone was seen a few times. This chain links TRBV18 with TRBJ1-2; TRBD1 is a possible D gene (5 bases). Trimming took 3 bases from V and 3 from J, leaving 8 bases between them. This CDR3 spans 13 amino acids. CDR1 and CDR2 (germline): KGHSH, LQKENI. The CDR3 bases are TGTGCCAGCTCACCCGAAGGGGACTATGGCTACACCTTC. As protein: CASSPEGDYGYTF.

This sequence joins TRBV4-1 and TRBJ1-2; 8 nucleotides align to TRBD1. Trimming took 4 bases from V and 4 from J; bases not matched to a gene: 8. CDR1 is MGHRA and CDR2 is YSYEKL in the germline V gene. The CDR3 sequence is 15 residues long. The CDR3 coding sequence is TGCGCCAGCAGCCTCGGCAGGGGGCCCCTCTATGGCTACACCTTC. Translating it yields CASSLGRGPLYGYTF.

CDR3 coding DNA: TGTGCCAGCAGCTCGGTAGACAGGAACACCGGGGAGCTGTTTTTT. It translates to CASSSVDRNTGELFF. The V gene is TRBV7-9, the J gene TRBJ2-2; a weak D match, TRBD1 (5 bases). The germline CDR1 and CDR2 sequences are SEHNR and FQNEAQ (reference sequence). The length of the CDR3 is 15 residues. The V and J ends lost 4 bases and 1 base respectively, with 10 bases between them.

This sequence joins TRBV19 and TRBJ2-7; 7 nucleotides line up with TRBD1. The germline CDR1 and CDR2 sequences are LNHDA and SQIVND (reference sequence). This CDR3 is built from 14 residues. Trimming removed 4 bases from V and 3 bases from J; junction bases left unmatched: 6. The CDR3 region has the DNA TGTGCCAGTAGTACCTCGGGACAGAACTACGAGCAGTACTTC. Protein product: CASSTSGQNYEQYF. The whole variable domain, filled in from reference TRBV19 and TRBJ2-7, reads DGGITQSPKYLFRKEGQNVTLSCEQNLNHDAMYWYRQDPGQGLRLIYYSQIVNDFQKGDIAEGYSVSREKKESFPLTVTSAQKNPTAFYLCASSTSGQNYEQYFGPGTRLTVT.

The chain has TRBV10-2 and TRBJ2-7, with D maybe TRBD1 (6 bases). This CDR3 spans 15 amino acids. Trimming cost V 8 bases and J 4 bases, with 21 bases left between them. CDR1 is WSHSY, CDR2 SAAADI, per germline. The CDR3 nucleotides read TGCGCCAGCGGCGGAGTGGACAGTCTCCTTTACGAGCAGTACTTC. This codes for CASGGVDSLLYEQYF.

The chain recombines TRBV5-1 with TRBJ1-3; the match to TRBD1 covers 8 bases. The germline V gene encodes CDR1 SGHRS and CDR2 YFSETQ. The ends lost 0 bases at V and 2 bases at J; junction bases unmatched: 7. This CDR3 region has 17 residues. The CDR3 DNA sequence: TGCGCCAGCAGCTTGGCCCAGGGGGCCCAGGCTGGAAACACCATATATTTT. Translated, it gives CASSLAQGAQAGNTIYF.

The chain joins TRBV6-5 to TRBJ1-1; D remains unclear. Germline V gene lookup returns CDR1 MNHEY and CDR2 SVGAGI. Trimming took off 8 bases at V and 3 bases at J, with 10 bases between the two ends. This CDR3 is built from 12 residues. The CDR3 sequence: CASGTGDTEAFF. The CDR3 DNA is TGTGCCAGCGGTACCGGGGACACTGAAGCTTTCTTT.

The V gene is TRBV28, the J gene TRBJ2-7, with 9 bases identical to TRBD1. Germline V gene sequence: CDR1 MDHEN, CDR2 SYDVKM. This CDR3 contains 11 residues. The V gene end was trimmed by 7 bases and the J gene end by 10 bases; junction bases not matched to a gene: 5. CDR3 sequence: CASNNRGLQYF. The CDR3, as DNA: TGTGCCAGCAACAACAGGGGGCTACAGTACTTC. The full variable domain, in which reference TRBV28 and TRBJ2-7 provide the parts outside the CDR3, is DVKVTQSSRYLVKRTGEKVFLECVQDMDHENMFWYRQDPGLGLRLIYFSYDVKMKEKGDIPEGYSVSREKKERFSLILESASTNQTSMYLCASNNRGLQYFGPGTRLTVT.

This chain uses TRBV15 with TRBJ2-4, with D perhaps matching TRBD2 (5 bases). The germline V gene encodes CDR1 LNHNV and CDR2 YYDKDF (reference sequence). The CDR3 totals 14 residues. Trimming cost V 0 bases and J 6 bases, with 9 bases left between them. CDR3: CATSREGSRNIQYF. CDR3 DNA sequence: TGTGCCACCAGCAGAGAAGGGAGTCGAAACATTCAGTACTTC. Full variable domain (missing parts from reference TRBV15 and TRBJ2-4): DAMVIQNPRYQVTQFGKPVTLSCSQTLNHNVMYWYQQKSSQAPKLLFHYYDKDFNNEADTPDNFQSRRPNTSFCFLDIRSPGLGDTAMYLCATSREGSRNIQYFGAGTRLSVL.